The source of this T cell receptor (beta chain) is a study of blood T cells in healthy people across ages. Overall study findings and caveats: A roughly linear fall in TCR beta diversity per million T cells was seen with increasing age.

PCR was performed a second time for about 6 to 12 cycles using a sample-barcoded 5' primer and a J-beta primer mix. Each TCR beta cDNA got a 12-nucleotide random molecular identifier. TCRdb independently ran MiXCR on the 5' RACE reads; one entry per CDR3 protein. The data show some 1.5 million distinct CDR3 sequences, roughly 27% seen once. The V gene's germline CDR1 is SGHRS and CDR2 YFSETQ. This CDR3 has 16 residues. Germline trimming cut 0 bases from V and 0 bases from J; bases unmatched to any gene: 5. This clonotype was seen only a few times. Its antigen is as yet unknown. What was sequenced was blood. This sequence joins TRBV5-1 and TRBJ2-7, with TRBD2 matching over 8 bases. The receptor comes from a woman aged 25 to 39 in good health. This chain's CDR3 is CASSLVSGGISYEQYF. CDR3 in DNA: TGCGCCAGCAGCTTGGTCTCGGGGGGGATCTCCTACGAGCAGTACTTC.